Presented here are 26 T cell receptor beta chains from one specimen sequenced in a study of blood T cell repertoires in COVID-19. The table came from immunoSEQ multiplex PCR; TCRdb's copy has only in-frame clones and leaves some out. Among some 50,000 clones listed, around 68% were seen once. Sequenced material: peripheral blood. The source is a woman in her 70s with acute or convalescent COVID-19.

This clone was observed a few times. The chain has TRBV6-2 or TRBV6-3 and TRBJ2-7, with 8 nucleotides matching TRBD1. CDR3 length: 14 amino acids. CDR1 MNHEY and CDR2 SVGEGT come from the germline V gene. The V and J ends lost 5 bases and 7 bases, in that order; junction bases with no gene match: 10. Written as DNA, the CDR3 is TGTGCCAGCAGTCCCTGGACAGGGTCAGAAGAGCAGTACTTC. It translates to CASSPWTGSEEQYF.

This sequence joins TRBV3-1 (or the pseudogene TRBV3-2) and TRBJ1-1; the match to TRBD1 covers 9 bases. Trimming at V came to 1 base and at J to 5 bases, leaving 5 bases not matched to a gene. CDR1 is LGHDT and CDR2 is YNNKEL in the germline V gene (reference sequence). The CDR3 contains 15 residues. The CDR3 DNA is TGTGCCAGCAGCCAAGGGACAGGGGCTTGGACTGAAGCTTTCTTT. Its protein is CASSQGTGAWTEAFF.

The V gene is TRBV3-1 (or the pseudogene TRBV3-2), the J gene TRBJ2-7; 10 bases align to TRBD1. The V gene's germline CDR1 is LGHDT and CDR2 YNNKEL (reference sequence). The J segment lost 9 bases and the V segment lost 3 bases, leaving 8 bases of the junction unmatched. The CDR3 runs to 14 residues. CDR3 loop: CASSQGDRGRPQYF. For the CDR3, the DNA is TGTGCCAGCAGCCAGGGAGACAGGGGGCGGCCGCAGTACTTC.

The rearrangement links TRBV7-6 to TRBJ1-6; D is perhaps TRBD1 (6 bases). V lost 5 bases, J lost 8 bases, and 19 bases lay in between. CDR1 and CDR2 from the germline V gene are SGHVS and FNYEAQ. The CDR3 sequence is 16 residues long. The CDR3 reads CASSPSNRVSDSPLHF. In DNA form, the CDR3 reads TGTGCCAGCAGCCCCAGCAACAGGGTTAGTGATTCACCCCTCCACTTT.

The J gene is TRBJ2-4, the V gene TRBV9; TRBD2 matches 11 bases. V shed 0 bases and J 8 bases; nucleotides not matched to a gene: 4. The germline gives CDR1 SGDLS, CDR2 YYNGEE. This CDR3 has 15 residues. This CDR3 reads CASSVGTSGSYIQYF. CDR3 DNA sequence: TGTGCCAGCAGCGTAGGAACTAGCGGGAGTTACATTCAGTACTTC.

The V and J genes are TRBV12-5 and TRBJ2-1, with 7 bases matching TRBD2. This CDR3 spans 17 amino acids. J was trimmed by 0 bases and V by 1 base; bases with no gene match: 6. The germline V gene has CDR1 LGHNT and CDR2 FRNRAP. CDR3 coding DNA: TGTGCTAGTGGTTTGGGACTAGCTCTGTACTCCTACAATGAGCAGTTCTTC. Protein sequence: CASGLGLALYSYNEQFF.

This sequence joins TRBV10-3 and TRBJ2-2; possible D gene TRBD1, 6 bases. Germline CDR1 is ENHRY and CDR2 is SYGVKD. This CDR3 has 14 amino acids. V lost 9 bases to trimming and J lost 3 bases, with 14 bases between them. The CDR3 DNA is TGTGCCATTACGACAGGAGAGGACACCGGGGAGCTGTTTTTT. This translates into CAITTGEDTGELFF.

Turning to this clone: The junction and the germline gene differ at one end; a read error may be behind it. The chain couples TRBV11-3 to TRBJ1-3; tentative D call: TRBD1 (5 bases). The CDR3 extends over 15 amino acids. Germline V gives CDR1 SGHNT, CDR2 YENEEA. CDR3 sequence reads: CASSPGDPSGNTMYF. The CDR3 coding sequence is TGTGCCAGCAGCCCGGGGGACCCCTCTGGAAACACCATGTATTTT.

Here the CDR3 DNA reads TGTGCCTGGAGTTTCCAGACAGGGATCGCGGATTCACCCCTCCACTTT. Residues: CAWSFQTGIADSPLHF. The chain joins TRBV30 to TRBJ1-6; TRBD1 aligns across 7 bases. The CDR3 consists of 16 residues. J was trimmed by 8 bases and V by 2 bases; bases with no gene match: 12. The germline gives CDR1 GTSNPN, CDR2 SVGIG (reference sequence).

In DNA form, the CDR3 reads TGTGCCAGCTCACCATCTATCGACAGCTACAATGAGCAGTTCTTC. Translated, it gives CASSPSIDSYNEQFF. This chain uses TRBV18 with TRBJ2-1, with D tentatively TRBD1 (5 bases). The V end lost 2 bases, the J end lost 3 bases, and 11 bases lay between the germline ends. The CDR3 totals 15 residues. The germline CDR1 and CDR2 sequences are KGHSH and LQKENI.

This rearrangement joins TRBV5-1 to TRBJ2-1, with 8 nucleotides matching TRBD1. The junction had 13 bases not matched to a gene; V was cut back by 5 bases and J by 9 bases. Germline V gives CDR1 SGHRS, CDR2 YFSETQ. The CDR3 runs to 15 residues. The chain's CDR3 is CASSPRGPHNGEQFF. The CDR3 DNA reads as TGCGCCAGCAGTCCCAGGGGGCCCCACAACGGTGAGCAGTTCTTC.

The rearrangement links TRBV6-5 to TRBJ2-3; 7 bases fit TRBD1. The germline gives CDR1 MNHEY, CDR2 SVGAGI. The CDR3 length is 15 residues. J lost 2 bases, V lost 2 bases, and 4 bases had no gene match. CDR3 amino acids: CASSYKGASTDTQYF. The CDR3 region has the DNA TGTGCCAGCAGTTACAAGGGGGCGTCCACAGATACGCAGTATTTT.

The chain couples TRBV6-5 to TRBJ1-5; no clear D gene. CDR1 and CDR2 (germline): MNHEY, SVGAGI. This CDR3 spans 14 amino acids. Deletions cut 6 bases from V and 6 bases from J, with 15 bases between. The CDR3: CASRPEFRSQPQHF. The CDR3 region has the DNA TGTGCCAGCAGGCCGGAGTTTAGGAGTCAGCCCCAGCATTTT.

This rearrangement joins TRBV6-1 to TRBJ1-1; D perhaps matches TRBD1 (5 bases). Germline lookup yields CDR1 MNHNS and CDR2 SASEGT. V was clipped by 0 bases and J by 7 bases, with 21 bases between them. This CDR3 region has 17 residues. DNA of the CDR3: TGTGCCAGCAGTGAAGCGTGGCAGGGTGAGGTTACTGGTGAAGCTTTCTTT. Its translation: CASSEAWQGEVTGEAFF.

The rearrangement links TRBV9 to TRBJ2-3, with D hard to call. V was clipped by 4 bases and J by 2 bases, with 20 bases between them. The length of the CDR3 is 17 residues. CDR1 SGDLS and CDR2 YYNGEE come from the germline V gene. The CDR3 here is CASSPPQSPLATDTQYF. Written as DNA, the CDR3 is TGTGCCAGCAGCCCGCCACAGTCTCCCCTTGCCACAGATACGCAGTATTTT.

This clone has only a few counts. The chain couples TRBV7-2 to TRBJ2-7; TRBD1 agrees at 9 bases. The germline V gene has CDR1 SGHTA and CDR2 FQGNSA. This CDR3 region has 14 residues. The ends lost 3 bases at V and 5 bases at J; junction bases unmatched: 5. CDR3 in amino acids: CASSLGQGVDEQYF. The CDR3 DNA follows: TGTGCCAGCAGCTTGGGACAGGGTGTCGACGAGCAGTACTTC.

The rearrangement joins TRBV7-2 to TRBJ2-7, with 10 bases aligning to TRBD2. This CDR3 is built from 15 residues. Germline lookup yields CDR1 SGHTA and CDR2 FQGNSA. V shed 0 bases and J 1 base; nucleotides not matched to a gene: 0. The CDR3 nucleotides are TGTGCCAGCAGCTTAGCAGCGGGAGGGTCCTACGAGCAGTACTTC. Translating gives CASSLAAGGSYEQYF.

DNA for the CDR3: TGTGCCAGCAGTCCCCGACTAGCGGTCACAGATACGCAGTATTTT. This gives the protein CASSPRLAVTDTQYF. This rearrangement joins TRBV6-5 to TRBJ2-3; 9 bases are shared with TRBD2. Germline lookup yields CDR1 MNHEY and CDR2 SVGAGI. The CDR3 consists of 15 residues. Losses at the gene ends were 5 bases for V and 2 bases for J; bases not matched to a gene: 5.

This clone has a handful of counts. The CDR3 DNA reads as TGCGCCAGCAGAGACTCAACTAATGAAAAACTGTTTTTT. Amino acid sequence: CASRDSTNEKLFF. The chain carries TRBV5-1 and TRBJ1-4; D uncertain. V gave up 5 bases and J gave up 0 bases, with 5 bases separating them. Germline V lookup: CDR1 SGHRS, CDR2 YFSETQ. This CDR3 comprises 13 residues.

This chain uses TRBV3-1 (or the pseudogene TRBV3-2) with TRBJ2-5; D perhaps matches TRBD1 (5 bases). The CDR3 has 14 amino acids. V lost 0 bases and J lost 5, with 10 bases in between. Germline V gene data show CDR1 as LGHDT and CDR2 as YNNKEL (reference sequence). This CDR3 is CASSQEGAGETQYF. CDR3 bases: TGTGCCAGCAGCCAAGAAGGGGCAGGCGAGACCCAGTACTTC.

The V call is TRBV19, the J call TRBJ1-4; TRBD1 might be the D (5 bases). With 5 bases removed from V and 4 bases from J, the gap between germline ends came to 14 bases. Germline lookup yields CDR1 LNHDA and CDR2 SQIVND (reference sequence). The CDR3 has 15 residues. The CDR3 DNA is TGTGCCAGTAGTGTGGGGGGTCTGGATAATGAAAAACTGTTTTTT. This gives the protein CASSVGGLDNEKLFF.

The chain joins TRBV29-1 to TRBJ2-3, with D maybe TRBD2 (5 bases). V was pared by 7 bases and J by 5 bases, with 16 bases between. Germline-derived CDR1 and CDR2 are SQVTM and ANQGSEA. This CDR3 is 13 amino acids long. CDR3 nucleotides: TGCAGCGGGGTCAAGGGAGACATAGATACGCAGTATTTT. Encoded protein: CSGVKGDIDTQYF.

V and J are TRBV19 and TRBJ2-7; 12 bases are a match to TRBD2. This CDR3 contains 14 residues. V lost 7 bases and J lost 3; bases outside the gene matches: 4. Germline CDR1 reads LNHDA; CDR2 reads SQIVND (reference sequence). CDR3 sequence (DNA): TGTGCCAGTAAGCGGACTAGCGGGGACTACGAGCAGTACTTC. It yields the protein CASKRTSGDYEQYF.

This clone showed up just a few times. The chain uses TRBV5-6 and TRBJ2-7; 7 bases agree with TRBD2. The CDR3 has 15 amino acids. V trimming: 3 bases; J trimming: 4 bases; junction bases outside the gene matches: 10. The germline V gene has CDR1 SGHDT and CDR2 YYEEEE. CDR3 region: CASSCPGLDSYEQYF. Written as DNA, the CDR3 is TGTGCCAGCAGCTGCCCCGGACTAGATAGTTACGAGCAGTACTTC. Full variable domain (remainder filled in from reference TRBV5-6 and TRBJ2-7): DAGVTQSPTHLIKTRGQQVTLRCSPKSGHDTVSWYQQALGQGPQFIFQYYEEEERQRGNFPDRFSGHQFPNYSSELNVNALLLGDSALYLCASSCPGLDSYEQYFGPGTRLTVT.

In nucleotides, the CDR3 is TGTGCCAGCAGCTTACGGGTAGCGGGGACAGATACGCAGTATTTT. Translation: CASSLRVAGTDTQYF. The rearrangement uses TRBV7-2 and TRBJ2-3, with 8 bases matching TRBD2. Germline values: CDR1 SGHTA, CDR2 FQGNSA. V gave up 2 bases and J gave up 3 bases; unmatched junction bases: 4. This CDR3 has 15 amino acids.

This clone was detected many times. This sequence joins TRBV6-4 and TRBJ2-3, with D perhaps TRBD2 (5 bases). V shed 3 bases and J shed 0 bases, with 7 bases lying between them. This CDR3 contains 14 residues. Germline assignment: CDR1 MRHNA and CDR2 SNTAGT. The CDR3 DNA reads TGTGCCAGCAGTGAAAGCGGTAGCACAGATACGCAGTATTTT. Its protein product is CASSESGSTDTQYF.